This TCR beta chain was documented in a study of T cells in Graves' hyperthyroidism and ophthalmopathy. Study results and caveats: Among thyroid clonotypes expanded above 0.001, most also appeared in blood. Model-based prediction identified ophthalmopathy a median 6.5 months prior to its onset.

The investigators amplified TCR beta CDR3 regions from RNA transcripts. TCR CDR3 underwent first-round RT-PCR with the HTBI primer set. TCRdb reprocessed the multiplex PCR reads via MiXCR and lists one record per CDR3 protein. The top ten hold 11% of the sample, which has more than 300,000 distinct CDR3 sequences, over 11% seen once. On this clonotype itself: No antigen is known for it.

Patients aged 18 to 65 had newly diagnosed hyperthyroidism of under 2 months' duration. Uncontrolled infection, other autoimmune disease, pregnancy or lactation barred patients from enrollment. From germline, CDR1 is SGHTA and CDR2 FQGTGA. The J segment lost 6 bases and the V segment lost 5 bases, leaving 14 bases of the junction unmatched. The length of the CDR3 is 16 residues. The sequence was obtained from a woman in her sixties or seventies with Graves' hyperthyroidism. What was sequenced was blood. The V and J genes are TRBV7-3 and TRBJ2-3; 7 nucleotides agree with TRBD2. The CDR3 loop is CASSAEGLGLWDTQYF. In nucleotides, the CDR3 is TGTGCCAGCAGCGCTGAAGGACTAGGGCTGTGGGATACGCAGTATTTT. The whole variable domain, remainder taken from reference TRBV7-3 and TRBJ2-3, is GAGVSQTPSNKVTEKGKYVELRCDPISGHTALYWYRQSLGQGPEFLIYFQGTGAADDSGLPNDRFFAVRPEGSVSTLKIQRTERGDSAVYLCASSAEGLGLWDTQYFGPGTRLTVL.